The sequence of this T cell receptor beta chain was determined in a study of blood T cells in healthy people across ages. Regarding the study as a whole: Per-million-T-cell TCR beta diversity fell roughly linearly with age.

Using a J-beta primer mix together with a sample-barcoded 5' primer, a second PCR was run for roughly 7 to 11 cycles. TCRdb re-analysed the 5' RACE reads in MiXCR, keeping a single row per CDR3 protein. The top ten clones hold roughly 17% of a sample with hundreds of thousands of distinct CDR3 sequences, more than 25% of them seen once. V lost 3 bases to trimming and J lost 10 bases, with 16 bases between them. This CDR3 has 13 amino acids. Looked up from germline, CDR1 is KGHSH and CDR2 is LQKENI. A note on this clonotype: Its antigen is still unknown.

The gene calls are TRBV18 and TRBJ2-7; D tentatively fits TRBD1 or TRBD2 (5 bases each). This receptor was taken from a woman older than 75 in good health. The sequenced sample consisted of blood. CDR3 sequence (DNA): TGTGCCAGCTCACCCCGAGGGGAGTCGCGTCAGTACTTC. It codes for CASSPRGESRQYF.